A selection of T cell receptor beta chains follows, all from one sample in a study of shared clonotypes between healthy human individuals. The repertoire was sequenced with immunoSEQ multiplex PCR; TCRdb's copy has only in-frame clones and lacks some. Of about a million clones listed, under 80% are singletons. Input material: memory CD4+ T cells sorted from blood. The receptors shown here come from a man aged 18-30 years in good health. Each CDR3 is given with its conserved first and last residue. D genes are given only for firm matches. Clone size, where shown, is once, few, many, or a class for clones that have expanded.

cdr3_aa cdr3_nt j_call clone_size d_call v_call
CASSLPGLSTQYF TGTGCTAGCAGCTTGCCGGGACTGAGTACGCAGTATTTT TRBJ2-3 - - TRBV7-7
CASSRDREKLFF TGTGCCAGCAGTAGGGACAGGGAAAAACTGTTTTTT TRBJ1-4 few TRBD1 TRBV2
CSASSYEQYF TGCAGTGCTAGCAGTTACGAGCAGTACTTC TRBJ2-7 - - TRBV20-1
CAWTPIKDEAFF TGTGCCTGGACCCCTATCAAGGATGAAGCTTTCTTT TRBJ1-1 - - TRBV30
CASSESRALAVTYNEQFF TGTGCCAGCAGTGAATCCCGGGCCCTAGCGGTAACCTACAATGAGCAGTTCTTC TRBJ2-1 - TRBD2 TRBV6-1
CASSWSSQGQGSSPLHF TGCGCCAGCAGCTGGTCCAGCCAGGGGCAAGGGAGTTCACCCCTCCACTTT TRBJ1-6 - - TRBV5-1
CAIGETDTQYF TGTGCCATCGGGGAAACAGATACGCAGTATTTT TRBJ2-3 - - TRBV10-3
CSARTSGLSSYNEQFF TGCAGCGCTCGGACTAGCGGCCTCAGCTCCTACAATGAGCAGTTCTTC TRBJ2-1 - TRBD2 TRBV29-1
CASSLRQVLNTGELFF TGCGCCAGCAGCTTGAGACAGGTCCTAAACACCGGGGAGCTGTTTTTT TRBJ2-2 - - TRBV5-1
CAWDPGTGGADTQYF TGTGCCTGGGACCCTGGGACAGGGGGAGCAGATACGCAGTATTTT TRBJ2-3 few TRBD1 TRBV30
CASSQRDRSRPRDTGELFF TGTGCCAGCAGCCAACGGGACAGATCCCGCCCTAGGGACACCGGGGAGCTGTTTTTT TRBJ2-2 - TRBD1 TRBV11-2
CASSQLREVVEAFF TGTGCCAGCAGCCAATTGAGGGAGGTGGTTGAAGCTTTCTTT TRBJ1-1 - - TRBV16
CARSLTGTDSLMREQYF TGTGCCAGAAGCTTGACCGGGACGGACAGTTTGATGAGGGAGCAGTACTTC TRBJ2-7 - - TRBV7-9
CASKAGSYEQYF TGTGCCAGCAAGGCAGGGTCCTACGAGCAGTACTTC TRBJ2-7 - - TRBV6-5